This paragraph covers one T cell receptor (beta chain) sequence. Its antigen remains unidentified. Clones were read by immunoSEQ multiplex PCR, and TCRdb kept only the in-frame ones, dropping some. The table records about 260,000 clones, less than 95% of them present only once. From germline, CDR1 is ENHRY and CDR2 SYGVKD. The CDR3 totals 15 residues. V shed 7 bases and J 2 bases; nucleotides not matched to a gene: 10. This record belongs to a study of cytomegalovirus exposure and HLA in healthy donors. Study conclusions and caveats: Most TCR sequences proved rare, with some public TCRs found in many donors.

The TCR was taken from a woman between 25 and 40 years old in good health and CMV-seronegative. The chain has TRBV10-3 and TRBJ2-7, with 8 positions matching TRBD2. Material: PBMCs. The CDR3 DNA follows: TGTGCCATCAAAAAGCAAGGGACTAGAGCCTACGAGCAGTACTTC. Protein sequence: CAIKKQGTRAYEQYF.